The 7 T cell receptor beta chains below come from one sample, sequenced in a study of blood T cell repertoires in COVID-19. Sequenced by immunoSEQ multiplex PCR; TCRdb stores in-frame clones only, minus some. In the table there are approximately 120,000 clones, about 80% of which are singletons. The material sequenced was peripheral blood. These receptor sequences come from a woman between 50 and 59 years old with acute or convalescent COVID-19.

The chain combines TRBV5-1 with TRBJ1-2, with 7 bases identical to TRBD1. Germline loops: CDR1 SGHRS, CDR2 YFSETQ. There are 16 residues in the CDR3. The trim removed 5 bases at V and 4 bases at J, leaving 14 bases unmatched. Here the CDR3 reads CASSSGTAGGTYGYTF. The CDR3, as DNA: TGCGCCAGCAGTTCAGGGACAGCCGGCGGGACCTATGGCTACACCTTC.

This clone was counted only a few times. This chain uses TRBV6-5 with TRBJ1-2, with 9 positions matching TRBD1. The CDR3 is 15 amino acids. The ends lost 4 bases at V and 5 bases at J; junction bases unmatched: 8. Germline CDR1 MNHEY, CDR2 SVGAGI. The CDR3 DNA sequence: TGTGCCAGCAGTTCACAGGGGGCAGTAGTATATGGCTACACCTTC. Translation: CASSSQGAVVYGYTF.

The V gene is TRBV10-3, the J gene TRBJ2-2; D possibly corresponds to TRBD2 (6 bases). Deletions cut 5 bases from V and 6 bases from J, with 22 bases between. The CDR3 sequence is 17 residues long. Per germline, CDR1 ENHRY and CDR2 SYGVKD. The CDR3 coding sequence is TGTGCCATCAGTCGCCTTCGACTAGGGGACGTGGCCGGGGAGCTGTTTTTT. Protein: CAISRLRLGDVAGELFF.

This clone was seen only once. The chain is built from TRBV27 and TRBJ1-3, with unresolved D. The CDR3 is 16 amino acids. V gave up 6 bases and J gave up 1 base, with 16 bases separating them. Germline V gene lookup returns CDR1 MNHEY and CDR2 SMNVEV (reference sequence). CDR3 sequence (DNA): TGTGCCAGCAGGTCATTATCGGGGAATTCTGGAAACACCATATATTTT. Amino acid sequence: CASRSLSGNSGNTIYF.

V is TRBV18 and J is TRBJ1-2; D is ambiguous. Trimming removed 6 bases from V and 8 bases from J, with 19 bases in between. CDR1 KGHSH and CDR2 LQKENI come from the germline V gene. The CDR3 contains 14 residues. CDR3 coding DNA: TGTGCCAGCTCCACCTCACAGAGCCCTGGGGGCTACACCTTC. Protein sequence: CASSTSQSPGGYTF.

The genes are TRBV30 and TRBJ1-1; D call uncertain. V was shortened by 0 bases and J by 5 bases, with 16 bases between the two germline ends. The CDR3 runs to 15 residues. Germline CDR1 reads GTSNPN; CDR2 reads SVGIG (reference sequence). CDR3 in amino acids: CAWSVLLSSRTEAFF. CDR3 in DNA: TGTGCCTGGAGTGTACTTCTATCGAGTAGAACTGAAGCTTTCTTT.

V is TRBV5-5 and J is TRBJ1-1; 7 bases line up with TRBD1. Unmatched junction bases numbered 5, after V lost 3 bases and J lost 0 bases. The CDR3 has 15 amino acids. Germline V CDR1 and CDR2: SGHKS, YYEKEE (reference sequence). CDR3 DNA: TGTGCCAGCAGCTCCCGCGGACAGGTGAACACTGAAGCTTTCTTT. This encodes CASSSRGQVNTEAFF.